This is a list of T cell receptor beta chains from one sample in a study of technical replicates of blood from several donors. Here immunoSEQ multiplex PCR was the method, and the copy in TCRdb shows in-frame clones only, minus some. This table holds 91,000 or so clones, 95% found once. The sequenced sample was T cells isolated from PBMCs. These receptors were taken from a human donor in good health. CDR3s include the opening cysteine and the closing phenylalanine or tryptophan. The D gene is left open where the match is weak. Clone size is stated in some rows and not others, as once, few, many or a class when expanded.

length	V	size	D	J	CDR3	DNA
16	TRBV5-4	once	TRBD1	TRBJ1-1	CASSWGPGQGDTEAFF	TGTGCCAGCAGCTGGGGACCGGGACAGGGGGACACTGAAGCTTTCTTT
11	TRBV5-4	.	.	TRBJ2-7	CASSDLYEQYF	TGTGCCAGCAGCGATCTATACGAGCAGTACTTC
14	TRBV5-5	.	.	TRBJ2-2	CASSLQGSSGELFF	TGTGCCAGCAGCTTACAGGGTTCAAGCGGGGAGCTGTTTTTT
15	TRBV6-4	.	TRBD2	TRBJ2-1	CASSDQTSGVDEQFF	TGTGCCAGCAGTGACCAGACTAGCGGGGTCGATGAGCAGTTCTTC
14	TRBV6-5	.	.	TRBJ1-1	CASRLGGMNTEAFF	TGTGCCAGCAGATTGGGAGGAATGAACACTGAAGCTTTCTTT
11	TRBV19	.	.	TRBJ2-7	CASSRDDKTYF	TGTGCCAGTAGTCGCGACGACAAGACGTACTTC
16	TRBV4-1	.	TRBD1	TRBJ2-7	CASSQEHRDRGHEQYF	TGCGCCAGCAGCCAAGAACACCGGGACAGGGGCCACGAGCAGTACTTC
15	TRBV13	.	.	TRBJ2-7	CASSLGTIFDYEQYF	TGTGCCAGCAGCTTAGGGACTATTTTCGACTACGAGCAGTACTTC
15	TRBV27	.	.	TRBJ2-1	CASSLVLSGDNEQFF	TGTGCCAGCAGTTTGGTCCTCTCGGGGGACAATGAGCAGTTCTTC
15	TRBV7-8	.	TRBD1	TRBJ2-5	CASSSDRGHQETQYF	TGTGCCAGCAGCTCCGATAGGGGGCACCAAGAGACCCAGTACTTC
16	TRBV6-5	.	.	TRBJ2-7	CASSYGQVTGSYEQYF	TGTGCCAGCAGTTACGGACAAGTGACGGGTTCCTACGAGCAGTACTTC
14	TRBV27	.	TRBD1	TRBJ1-6	CASSGDRVNSPLHF	TGTGCCAGCAGCGGGGACAGGGTTAATTCACCCCTCCACTTT
16	TRBV2	.	TRBD2	TRBJ2-5	CASTLMGLAEQETQYF	TGTGCCAGCACGCTAATGGGACTAGCGGAACAAGAGACCCAGTACTTC
14	TRBV5-1	.	TRBD2	TRBJ2-1	CASSGAGAYNEQFF	TGCGCCAGCAGCGGAGCGGGGGCTTACAATGAGCAGTTCTTC
12	TRBV18	.	.	TRBJ2-3	CASSPGLDTQYF	TGTGCCAGCTCACCGGGACTAGATACGCAGTATTTT
12	TRBV7-9	.	.	TRBJ1-1	CASSQGHTEAFF	TGTGCCAGCTCCCAGGGGCATACTGAAGCTTTCTTT